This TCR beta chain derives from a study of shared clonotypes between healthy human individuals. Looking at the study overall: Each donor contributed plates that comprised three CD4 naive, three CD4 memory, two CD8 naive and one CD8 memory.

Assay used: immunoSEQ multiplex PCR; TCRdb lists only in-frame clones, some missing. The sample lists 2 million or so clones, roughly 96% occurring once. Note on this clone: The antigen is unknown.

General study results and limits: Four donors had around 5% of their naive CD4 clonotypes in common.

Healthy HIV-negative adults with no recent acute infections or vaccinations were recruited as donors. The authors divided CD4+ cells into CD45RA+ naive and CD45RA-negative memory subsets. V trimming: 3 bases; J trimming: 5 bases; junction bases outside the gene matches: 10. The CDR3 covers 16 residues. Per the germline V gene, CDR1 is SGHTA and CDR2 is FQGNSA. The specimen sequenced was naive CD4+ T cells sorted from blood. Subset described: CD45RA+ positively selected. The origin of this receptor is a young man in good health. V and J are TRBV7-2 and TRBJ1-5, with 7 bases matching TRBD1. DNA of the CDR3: TGTGCCAGCAGCTTTTCGTCAGGGGGTAGATATCAGCCCCAGCATTTT. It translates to CASSFSSGGRYQPQHF.